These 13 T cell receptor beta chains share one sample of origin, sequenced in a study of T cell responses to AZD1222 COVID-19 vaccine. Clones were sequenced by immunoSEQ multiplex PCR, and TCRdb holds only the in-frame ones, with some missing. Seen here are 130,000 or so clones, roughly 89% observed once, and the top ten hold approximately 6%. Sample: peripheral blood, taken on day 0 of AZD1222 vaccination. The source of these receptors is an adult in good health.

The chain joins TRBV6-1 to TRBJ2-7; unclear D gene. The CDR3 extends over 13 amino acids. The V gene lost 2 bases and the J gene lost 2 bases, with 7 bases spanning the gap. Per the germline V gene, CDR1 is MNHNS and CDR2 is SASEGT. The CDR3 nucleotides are TGTGCCAGCAGTGAATTAGACCCCTACGAGCAGTACTTC. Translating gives CASSELDPYEQYF.

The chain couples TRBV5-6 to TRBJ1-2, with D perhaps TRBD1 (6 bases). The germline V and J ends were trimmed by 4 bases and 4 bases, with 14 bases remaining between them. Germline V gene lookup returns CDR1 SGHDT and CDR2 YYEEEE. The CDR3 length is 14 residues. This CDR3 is CASSTPDSFYGYTF. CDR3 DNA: TGTGCCAGCAGCACCCCGGACAGTTTCTATGGCTACACCTTC.

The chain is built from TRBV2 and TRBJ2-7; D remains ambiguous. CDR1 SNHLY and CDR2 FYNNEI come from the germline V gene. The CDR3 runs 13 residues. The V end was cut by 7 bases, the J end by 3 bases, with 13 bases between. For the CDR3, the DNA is TGTGCCAGCAAGGAAGACAAGGGCTACGAGCAGTACTTC. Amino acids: CASKEDKGYEQYF.

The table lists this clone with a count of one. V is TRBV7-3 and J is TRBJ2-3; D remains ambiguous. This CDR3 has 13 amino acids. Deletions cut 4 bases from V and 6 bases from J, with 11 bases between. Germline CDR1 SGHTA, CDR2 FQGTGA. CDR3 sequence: CASSSIVGDTQYF. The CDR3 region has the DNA TGTGCCAGCAGCTCCATCGTTGGGGATACGCAGTATTTT.

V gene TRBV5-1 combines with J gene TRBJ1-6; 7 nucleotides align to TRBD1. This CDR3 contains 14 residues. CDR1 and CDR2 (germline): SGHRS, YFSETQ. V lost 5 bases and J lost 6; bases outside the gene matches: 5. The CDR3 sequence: CASSSTGINSPLHF. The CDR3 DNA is TGCGCCAGCAGTTCGACAGGGATTAATTCACCCCTCCACTTT.

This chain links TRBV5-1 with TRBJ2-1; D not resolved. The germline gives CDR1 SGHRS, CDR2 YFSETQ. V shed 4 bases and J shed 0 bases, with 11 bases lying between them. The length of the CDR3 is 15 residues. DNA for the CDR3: TGCGCCAGCAGCATTATGGATAGCTCCTACAATGAGCAGTTCTTC. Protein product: CASSIMDSSYNEQFF.

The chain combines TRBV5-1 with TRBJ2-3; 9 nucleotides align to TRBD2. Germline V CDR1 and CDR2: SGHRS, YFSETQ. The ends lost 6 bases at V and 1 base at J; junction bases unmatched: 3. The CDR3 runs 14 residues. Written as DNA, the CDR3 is TGCGCCAGCAAGTCTAGCGGGGGCACAGATACGCAGTATTTT. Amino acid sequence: CASKSSGGTDTQYF.

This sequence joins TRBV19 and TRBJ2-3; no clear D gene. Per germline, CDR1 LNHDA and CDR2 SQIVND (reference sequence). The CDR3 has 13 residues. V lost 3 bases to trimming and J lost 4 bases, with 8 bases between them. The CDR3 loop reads CASSIAAPDTQYF. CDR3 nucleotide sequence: TGTGCCAGTAGTATCGCGGCACCAGATACGCAGTATTTT.

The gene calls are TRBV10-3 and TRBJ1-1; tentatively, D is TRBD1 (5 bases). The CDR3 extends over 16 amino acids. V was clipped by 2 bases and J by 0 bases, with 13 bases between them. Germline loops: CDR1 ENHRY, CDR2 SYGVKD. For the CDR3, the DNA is TGTGCCATCAGTGAGGGGGGACGGGTGATGAACACTGAAGCTTTCTTT. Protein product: CAISEGGRVMNTEAFF.

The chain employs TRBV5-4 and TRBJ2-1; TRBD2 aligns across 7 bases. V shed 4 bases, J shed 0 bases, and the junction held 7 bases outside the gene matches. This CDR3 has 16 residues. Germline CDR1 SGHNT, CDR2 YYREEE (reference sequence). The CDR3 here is CASSTGGSSSYNEQFF. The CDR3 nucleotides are TGTGCCAGCAGCACCGGGGGGTCGAGCTCCTACAATGAGCAGTTCTTC.

In DNA form, the CDR3 reads TGTGCCACCTCGTTTCCGGGATTTGAAGCTTTCTTT. Amino acids: CATSFPGFEAFF. The chain carries TRBV19 and TRBJ1-1; D gene uncertain. The CDR3 length is 12 residues. CDR1 is LNHDA, CDR2 SQIVND, per germline (reference sequence). V lost 10 bases and J lost 7, with 16 bases in between.

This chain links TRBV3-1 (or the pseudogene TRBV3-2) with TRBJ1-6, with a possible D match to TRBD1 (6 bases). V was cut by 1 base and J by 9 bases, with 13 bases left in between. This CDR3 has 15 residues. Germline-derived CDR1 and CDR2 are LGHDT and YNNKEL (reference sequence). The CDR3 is CASSQGSGDRSPLHF. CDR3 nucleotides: TGTGCCAGCAGCCAAGGTTCAGGGGACCGTTCACCCCTCCACTTT.

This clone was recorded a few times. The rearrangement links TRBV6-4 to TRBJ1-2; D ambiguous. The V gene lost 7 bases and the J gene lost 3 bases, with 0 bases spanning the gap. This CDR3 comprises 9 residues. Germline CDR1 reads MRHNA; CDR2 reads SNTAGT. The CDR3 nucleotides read TGTGCCAGCAACTATGGCTACACCTTC. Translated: CASNYGYTF.